This T cell receptor (beta chain) is drawn from a study of T-cell memory formation after mild COVID-19. Study summary: TCR clusters mostly belonged to single donors. Overall study results and limits: Clones shrinking from day 15 to 85 showed even CD4/CD8 mixes; later expanders tilted CD4+.

The CDR3 consists of 14 residues. Germline V gene lookup returns CDR1 SGHAT and CDR2 FQNNGV. Trimming left V 7 bases short and J 9 bases short, with 19 bases between. This clonotype has just a few counts. As yet, its antigen is unknown. TCRdb analysed the 5' RACE reads with MiXCR anew, one entry per CDR3 protein. The profile shows 450,000 to 700,000 distinct CDR3 sequences, around 17% of them singletons. Input material: PBMCs or a T cell subset sorted from them (not recorded which). The rearrangement links TRBV11-2 to TRBJ2-1, with D possibly being TRBD2 (5 bases). The TCR sequence derives from an adult woman who had mild COVID-19 (a few samples of this study predate the infection). Cell type and time point are not known. CDR3 nucleotides: TGTGCCAGCAACCCACTAGATTCTTCCTCTGAGCAGTTCTTC. Translating it yields CASNPLDSSSEQFF. Together with reference TRBV11-2 and TRBJ2-1, the CDR3 gives the full variable domain: EAGVAQSPRYKIIEKRQSVAFWCNPISGHATLYWYQQILGQGPKLLIQFQNNGVVDDSQLPKDRFSAERLKGVDSTLKIQPAKLEDSAVYLCASNPLDSSSEQFFGPGTRLTVL.